The source of this TCR beta chain is a study of cytomegalovirus exposure and HLA in healthy donors. Study-wide context: The same platform was used for the 90 to 150 validation repertoires as for the 666 first-cohort repertoires, as reported in a later analysis. Findings of the study overall: The study designated 164 TCR beta chains cytomegalovirus-associated. First-cohort TCR clusters were later found to tend to co-occur in the roughly 130 validation repertoires. Most TCRs appeared rarely, but some public TCRs recurred in many donors.

TCRdb's copy holds only in-frame clones and misses some; the assay was immunoSEQ multiplex PCR. Here the sample spans around 350,000 clones, about nine tenths being singletons. V lost 2 bases and J lost 3; bases outside the gene matches: 8. Germline CDR1 and CDR2: MNHNS and SASEGT. The CDR3 is 16 residues long. Worth noting for this clone: What it binds is unknown.

The chain uses TRBV6-1 and TRBJ2-3; 7 nucleotides agree with TRBD1. The source is a woman aged 18-29 years in good health and CMV-seronegative. Sequenced material: PBMCs. CDR3 sequence: CASSESISTGTDTQYF. CDR3 nucleotides: TGTGCCAGCAGTGAATCCATTTCGACAGGGACAGATACGCAGTATTTT.